The entry below gives a single T cell receptor beta chain sequence along with its context. Relative to the germline gene, one junction end is altered; a read error may explain this. The sample originates from a study of blood T cell repertoires in COVID-19. About the research overall: Sample material is recorded as cDNA or gDNA derived from T cells, B-cell-depleted T cells, or PBMCs.

Profiled with immunoSEQ multiplex PCR; TCRdb holds only in-frame clones, not every one. The table records about 210,000 clones, 65% to 90% of them present only once. This CDR3 has 9 amino acids. In germline, CDR1 is MDHEN, CDR2 SYDVKM. Sequencing was done on a sample of peripheral blood. The source is a man between 50 and 59 years old with active or convalescent COVID-19. The V gene is TRBV28, the J gene TRBJ2-7; 7 bases match TRBD2. The CDR3 DNA reads as TGTGCCAGCATTGGGAGGGGATGGTTC. Protein sequence: CASIGRGWF. The full variable domain, completed using reference TRBV28 and TRBJ2-7, is DVKVTQSSRYLVKRTGEKVFLECVQDMDHENMFWYRQDPGLGLRLIYFSYDVKMKEKGDIPEGYSVSREKKERFSLILESASTNQTSMYLCASIGRGWFGPGTRLTVT.